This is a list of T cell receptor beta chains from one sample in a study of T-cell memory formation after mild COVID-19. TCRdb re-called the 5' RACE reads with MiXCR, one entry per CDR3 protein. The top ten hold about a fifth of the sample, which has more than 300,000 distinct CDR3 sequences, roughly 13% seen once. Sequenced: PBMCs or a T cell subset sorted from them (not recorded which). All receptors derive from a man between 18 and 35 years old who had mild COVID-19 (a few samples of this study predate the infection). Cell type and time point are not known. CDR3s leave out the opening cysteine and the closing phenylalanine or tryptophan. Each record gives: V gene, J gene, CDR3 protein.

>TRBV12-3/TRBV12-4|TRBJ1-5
ASSLRGGYGNQPRH
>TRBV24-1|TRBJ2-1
ATSDFPTDLWSYNEQF
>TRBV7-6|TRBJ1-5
ASSLTYRGGQPQH
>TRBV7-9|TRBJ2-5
ASRPGRVETQY
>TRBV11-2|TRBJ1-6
ASSESDRGKSPLH
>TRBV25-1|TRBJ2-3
ASARRTGGTDTQY
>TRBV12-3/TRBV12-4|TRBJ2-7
ASSTPGLAATYEQY
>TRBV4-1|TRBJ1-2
ASSLGVGYT
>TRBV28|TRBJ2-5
ASTPTGYGTQY
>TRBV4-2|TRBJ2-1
ASSQSRKQF
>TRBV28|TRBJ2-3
ASSRQGSADTQY
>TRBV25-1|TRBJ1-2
ASSDRTGWSGGYT
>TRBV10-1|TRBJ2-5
ASSPGGDVETQY
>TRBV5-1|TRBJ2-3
ASSLTLGGPTDTQY
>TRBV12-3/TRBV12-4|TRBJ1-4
ASSRDSRNEKLF
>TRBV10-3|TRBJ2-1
AISPLDRATEQF
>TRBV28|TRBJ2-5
ASTTQGWGETQY
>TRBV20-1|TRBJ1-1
REHFEAF
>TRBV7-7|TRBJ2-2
ASSLVGTGAIPGELF
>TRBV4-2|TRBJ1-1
ASSHPIGGRNVWNTEAF
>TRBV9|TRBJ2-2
ASSASDRATNTGELF
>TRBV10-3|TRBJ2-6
AISVVMGLGANVLT
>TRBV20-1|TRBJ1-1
SAAPWGNTEAF
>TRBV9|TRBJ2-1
ASKGRGQYNEQF
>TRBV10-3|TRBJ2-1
AISPVGGYEQF
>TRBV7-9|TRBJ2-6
ASSWGVVGAGANVLT
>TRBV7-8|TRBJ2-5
ASSFREGIATQY
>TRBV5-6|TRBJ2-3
ASSHTSGGAADTQY
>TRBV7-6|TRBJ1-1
ASTPEGARTEAF
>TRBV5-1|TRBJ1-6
ASSLDDRAYSPLH
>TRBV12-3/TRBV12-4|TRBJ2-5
ASSFNEGETQY
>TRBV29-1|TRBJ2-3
SVFGVQRTDTQY
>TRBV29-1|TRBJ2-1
SVVRGGYNNEQF
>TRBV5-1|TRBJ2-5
ASSGGGEQETQY
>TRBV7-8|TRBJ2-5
ASRVPRGPRTQY
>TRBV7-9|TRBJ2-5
ASRAGQETQY
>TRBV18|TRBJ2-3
ASSPTGRADTQY
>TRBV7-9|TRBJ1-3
ASSPKGRQDSGNTIY
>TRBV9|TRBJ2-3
ASSVASTDTQY
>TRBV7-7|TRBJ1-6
ASSPPPPNSPLH
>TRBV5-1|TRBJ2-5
ASSPFGISGAASQETQY
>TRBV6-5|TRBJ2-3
ASSHPLAGGPDTQY
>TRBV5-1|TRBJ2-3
ASSLWGGTDTQY
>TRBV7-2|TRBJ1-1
ASSAKTGGFAEAF
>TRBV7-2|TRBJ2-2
ASSLGDAGWAGELF
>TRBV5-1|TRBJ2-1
ASSLGLAPSYNEQF
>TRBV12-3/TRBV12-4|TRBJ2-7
ASTLSWTLDEQY
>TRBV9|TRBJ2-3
ASSVYRIHTDTQY
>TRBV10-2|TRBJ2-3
ASSDYRASSY
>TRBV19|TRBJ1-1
ASSTPGAYTEAF